A single sample gave rise to the 23 T cell receptor beta chains below, sequenced in a study of blood T cells in healthy people across ages (dated by TCRdb to 2013 to 2016). Libraries were prepared through 5' RACE. The reads were generated on an Illumina HiSeq 2500. A second about 7 to 11 cycle PCR used a sample-barcoded 5' primer and a J-beta primer mix. TCRdb reprocessing: public reads trimmed at Q25 with fastp, clones called with MiXCR, in-frame beta chains kept. Each record represents a unique CDR3 protein, reported with the most common genes and DNA among its rows. The sample table contains 780,000 or so distinct CDR3 sequences; only one count was recorded for about 55% of them. Jointly, the top ten make up approximately 40% of the sample. The sequenced material came from blood. The receptors originated from a man older than 75 in good health.

J is TRBJ1-2 and V is TRBV12-3 or TRBV12-4; 7 bases line up with TRBD1. J was trimmed by 4 bases and V by 6 bases; bases with no gene match: 11. This CDR3 comprises 15 residues. The CDR3: CASRNAAGQTYGYTF. The CDR3 nucleotides are TGTGCCAGCAGGAACGCGGCGGGACAGACCTATGGCTACACCTTC.

The chain combines TRBV29-1 with TRBJ2-1; 7 bases map to TRBD1. Trimming removed 3 bases from V and 7 bases from J; junction bases left unmatched: 3. Per germline, CDR1 SQVTM and CDR2 ANQGSEA. This CDR3 has 12 amino acids. The CDR3 sequence: CSVEDRKNEQFF. The CDR3, as DNA: TGCAGCGTTGAGGACAGGAAAAATGAGCAGTTCTTC.

V gene TRBV7-2 combines with J gene TRBJ2-3, with 8 nucleotides matching TRBD2. The CDR3 has 14 amino acids. Germline trimming cut 7 bases from V and 2 bases from J; bases unmatched to any gene: 5. CDR1 and CDR2 (germline): SGHTA, FQGNSA. This CDR3 reads CASKGGRSTDTQYF. In DNA form, the CDR3 reads TGTGCCAGCAAGGGCGGGAGGTCCACAGATACGCAGTATTTT.

This clonotype turned up a few times. The CDR3 DNA sequence: TGCGCCAGCAGCTTGGCGTATGGTAGCGGGGCCTACACAGATACGCAGTATTTT. Amino acids: CASSLAYGSGAYTDTQYF. V usage is TRBV5-1 and J usage is TRBJ2-3; 8 nucleotides align to TRBD2. Germline CDR1 and CDR2: SGHRS and YFSETQ. V dropped 0 bases and J dropped 2; count of bases not matched to a gene: 11. The CDR3 contains 18 residues.

This sequence joins TRBV28 and TRBJ2-7, with 7 bases fitting TRBD2. CDR1 is MDHEN, CDR2 SYDVKM, per germline. This CDR3 contains 16 residues. V shed 7 bases and J 2 bases; nucleotides not matched to a gene: 14. The CDR3 DNA sequence: TGTGCCAGCAATGGGGAGGGTACCGGGAGCCCCTACGAGCAGTACTTC. It encodes CASNGEGTGSPYEQYF.

The chain uses TRBV20-1 and TRBJ1-2, with a weak D call TRBD1 (5 bases). V gave up 5 bases and J gave up 8 bases, with 18 bases separating them. CDR1 DFQATT and CDR2 SNEGSKA come from the germline V gene (reference sequence). The CDR3 sequence is 13 residues long. CDR3 bases: TGCAGTGCTGGACCGGGGACTTTGGGAGGCTACACCTTC. Its translation is CSAGPGTLGGYTF.

The CDR3 loop reads CASSPGGLAGRGKETQYF. The DNA for the CDR3 is TGTGCCAGCAGCCCAGGGGGACTAGCGGGTAGAGGAAAGGAGACCCAGTACTTC. V is TRBV7-8 and J is TRBJ2-5; TRBD2 matches 12 bases. Trimming removed 5 bases from V and 5 bases from J; junction bases left unmatched: 15. Germline V gene sequence: CDR1 SGHVS, CDR2 FQNEAQ. The CDR3 spans 18 residues.

This rearrangement joins TRBV2 to TRBJ2-7, with a weak D call TRBD2 (6 bases). The CDR3 loop spans 15 amino acids. Germline CDR1 reads SNHLY; CDR2 reads FYNNEI. V lost 4 bases to trimming and J lost 2 bases, with 15 bases between them. As DNA, the CDR3 is TGTGCCAGCAGTGTTGGGGGGTCGCGGACCTACGAGCAGTACTTC. Translating gives CASSVGGSRTYEQYF.

This clonotype was counted between two and nine times. The chain has TRBV24-1 and TRBJ2-7; D might be TRBD1 (6 bases). Germline CDR1 KGHDR, CDR2 SFDVKD. The CDR3 length is 15 residues. The germline V and J ends were trimmed by 4 bases and 0 bases, with 12 bases remaining between them. Here the CDR3 reads CATSDSGTTSYEQYF. The CDR3 DNA is TGTGCCACCAGTGACTCCGGGACAACCTCCTACGAGCAGTACTTC.

The rearrangement links TRBV29-1 to TRBJ2-1; the match to TRBD2 covers 13 bases. Germline values: CDR1 SQVTM, CDR2 ANQGSEA. The CDR3 runs to 16 residues. With V trimmed by 3 bases and J by 7 bases, 9 bases remained unmatched. This CDR3 reads CSVDRWTSGSNNEQFF. In DNA, the CDR3 is TGCAGCGTTGATAGGTGGACTAGCGGGAGTAATAATGAGCAGTTCTTC.

A word on this clonotype: One junction end does not reproduce the germline sequence, and a read error may be involved. This rearrangement joins TRBV5-1 to TRBJ2-5; no reliable D call. This CDR3 is 16 amino acids long. Germline-derived CDR1 and CDR2 are SGHRS and YFSETQ. This CDR3 reads CSSSLSWGGLGETQYF. CDR3 nucleotide sequence: TGCTCCAGCAGCTTGAGTTGGGGTGGCCTAGGGGAGACCCAGTACTTC.

The chain couples TRBV3-1 to TRBJ2-3, with D tentatively TRBD1 or TRBD2 (5 bases each). Germline CDR1 and CDR2: LGHDT and YNNKEL (reference sequence). The V and J ends lost 0 bases and 14 bases respectively, with 27 bases between them. The CDR3 is 17 amino acids. This CDR3 reads CASSQEGETRRHRYAYF. For the CDR3, the DNA is TGTGCCAGCAGCCAAGAGGGGGAGACCAGGAGGCACAGATACGCGTATTTT.

The chain is built from TRBV7-9 and TRBJ2-7; TRBD1 agrees at 7 bases. After removal of 2 bases from V and 2 bases from J, the junction contained 3 bases not matched to a gene. Germline CDR1 and CDR2: SEHNR and FQNEAQ (reference sequence). The CDR3 totals 14 residues. The CDR3 nucleotides are TGTGCCAGCAGCTTACCAGGGGGAGCCTACGAGCAGTACTTC. It codes for CASSLPGGAYEQYF.

This clonotype has ten or more counts. This chain connects TRBV12-3 or TRBV12-4 to TRBJ2-1; D not certain. The CDR3 sequence is 11 residues long. Trimming shortened V by 2 bases and J by 9 bases, and 5 bases separated the two germline ends. CDR3 sequence: CASSLRAEQFF. In DNA, the CDR3 is TGTGCCAGCAGTTTAAGGGCTGAGCAGTTCTTC.

V is TRBV28 and J is TRBJ2-3; TRBD2 agrees at 10 bases. CDR3 size: 15 residues. J was trimmed by 1 base and V by 8 bases; bases with no gene match: 6. CDR1 is MDHEN and CDR2 is SYDVKM in the germline V gene. The CDR3 DNA sequence: TGTGCCAGCGGTAGCGGGAGGTGGGGCACAGATACGCAGTATTTT. Translating gives CASGSGRWGTDTQYF.

The chain uses TRBV4-2 and TRBJ2-7, with D perhaps TRBD2 (5 bases). CDR3 size: 17 residues. CDR1 is LGHNA, CDR2 YNFKEQ, per germline. Trimming stripped 3 bases from V and 5 bases from J, with 23 bases between. CDR3 sequence (DNA): TGTGCCAGCAGCCAGGGTATGGACGGGAACCCCCCCCACGAGCAGTACTTC. Its translation: CASSQGMDGNPPHEQYF.

The chain joins TRBV20-1 to TRBJ2-7, with 8 bases fitting TRBD1. With V trimmed by 5 bases and J by 3 bases, 6 bases remained unmatched. Germline V gene sequence: CDR1 DFQATT, CDR2 SNEGSKA (reference sequence). CDR3 length: 13 residues. CDR3 sequence reads: CSALSGTGYEQYF. The CDR3, as DNA: TGCAGTGCTTTGTCCGGGACAGGCTACGAGCAGTACTTC.

This rearrangement joins TRBV7-9 to TRBJ2-7; 11 bases fit TRBD2. Trimming took 5 bases from V and 5 from J; bases not matched to a gene: 2. This CDR3 spans 13 amino acids. Germline CDR1 and CDR2: SEHNR and FQNEAQ (reference sequence). The CDR3 region has the DNA TGTGCCAGCAGCAAACTAGCGGGAGACGAGCAGTACTTC. Residues: CASSKLAGDEQYF.

The chain has TRBV7-8 and TRBJ2-4; 8 bases are a match to TRBD1. TRBJ2-7 explains the end of the DNA better; the J call may be wrong. CDR1 is SGHVS and CDR2 is FQNEAQ in the germline V gene. This CDR3 region has 16 residues. The CDR3 reads CASSLAWGQVTYEQYF. CDR3 nucleotides: TGTGCCAGCAGCTTAGCGTGGGGACAGGTTACCTACGAGCAGTACTTC.

This clonotype came up a few times. CDR3 loop: CASSPPQGLANIQYF. The CDR3 coding sequence is TGTGCCAGCAGTCCGCCGCAGGGACTAGCGAACATTCAGTACTTC. The chain carries TRBV12-3 or TRBV12-4 and TRBJ2-4, with 10 bases lining up with TRBD2. There are 15 residues in the CDR3. The V segment lost 5 bases and the J segment 7 bases; nucleotides outside the gene matches: 8.

This clonotype occurred a few times. The rearrangement joins TRBV5-1 to TRBJ1-1, with D possibly TRBD1 on 5 matching bases. This CDR3 has 15 residues. The germline gives CDR1 SGHRS, CDR2 YFSETQ. V shed 4 bases and J shed 1 base, with 14 bases lying between them. CDR3 protein: CASSRGTAGNTEAFF. The DNA of the CDR3 is TGCGCCAGCAGCCGGGGGACCGCGGGGAACACTGAAGCTTTCTTT.

Regarding this clonotype: Relative to the germline gene, one junction end is altered; a read error may explain this. The rearrangement joins TRBV6-4 to TRBJ2-1, with 7 nucleotides matching TRBD2. Germline V lookup: CDR1 MRHNA, CDR2 SNTAGT. This CDR3 region has 16 residues. DNA for the CDR3: TGTGCCAGCAGTACTCTAGCGGAGTACTCCTACAATGAGCGGTTCTTC. Its protein is CASSTLAEYSYNERFF.

The chain recombines TRBV7-9 with TRBJ2-7, with D maybe TRBD2 (5 bases). The CDR3 runs 15 residues. Trimming removed 2 bases from V and 0 bases from J, with 11 bases in between. The germline CDR1 and CDR2 sequences are SEHNR and FQNEAQ (reference sequence). This CDR3 is CASSLRTGFSYEQYF. The CDR3 DNA reads TGTGCCAGCAGCTTAAGAACGGGGTTCTCCTACGAGCAGTACTTC.